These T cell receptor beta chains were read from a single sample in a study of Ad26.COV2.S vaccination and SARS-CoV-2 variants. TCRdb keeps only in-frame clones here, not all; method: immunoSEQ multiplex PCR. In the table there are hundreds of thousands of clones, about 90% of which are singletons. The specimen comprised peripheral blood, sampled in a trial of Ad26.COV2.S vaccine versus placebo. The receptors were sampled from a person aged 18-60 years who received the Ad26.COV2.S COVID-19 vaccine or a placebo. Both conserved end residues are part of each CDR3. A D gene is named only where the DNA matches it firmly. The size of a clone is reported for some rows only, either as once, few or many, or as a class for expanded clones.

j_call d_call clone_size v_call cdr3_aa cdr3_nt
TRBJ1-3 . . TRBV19 CASRSWRDSGNTIYF TGTGCCAGTAGATCGTGGCGCGACTCTGGAAACACCATATATTTT
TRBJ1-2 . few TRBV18 CASSQGILPHGYTF TGTGCCAGCTCACAGGGTATCCTTCCCCACGGCTACACCTTC
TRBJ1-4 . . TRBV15 CATSMGHVGRAANEKLFF TGTGCCACCAGCATGGGTCACGTCGGGCGTGCAGCTAATGAAAAACTGTTTTTT
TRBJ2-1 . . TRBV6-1 CASSELGLGYNEQFF TGTGCCAGCAGTGAACTAGGTCTGGGTTACAATGAGCAGTTCTTC
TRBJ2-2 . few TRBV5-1 CASSGKVTGELFF TGCGCCAGCAGCGGGAAAGTCACCGGGGAGCTGTTTTTT
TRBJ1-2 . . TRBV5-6 CASSTIGGDYGYTF TGTGCCAGCAGCACGATAGGGGGTGACTATGGCTACACCTTC
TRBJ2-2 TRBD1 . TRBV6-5 CASTGTGTGELFF TGTGCCAGCACCGGGACAGGGACCGGGGAGCTGTTTTTT
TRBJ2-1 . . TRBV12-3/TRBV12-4 CASSPRAHNEQFF TGTGCCAGCAGTCCCAGGGCACACAATGAGCAGTTCTTC
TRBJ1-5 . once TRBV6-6 CAISNGELPQHF TGTGCCATCTCTAACGGAGAGTTACCCCAGCATTTT
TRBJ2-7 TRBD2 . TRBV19 CASAAIAGGHEQYF TGTGCCAGTGCCGCGATAGCGGGAGGCCACGAGCAGTACTTC
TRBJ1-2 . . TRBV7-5 CARSSRDLGYTF TGTGCCAGAAGCTCCAGGGATCTTGGCTACACCTTC
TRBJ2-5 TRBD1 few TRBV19 CASSIDRGTETQYF TGTGCCAGTAGTATCGACAGGGGTACGGAGACCCAGTACTTC
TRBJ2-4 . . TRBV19 CASSIPPGTLNRNIQYF TGTGCCAGTAGTATACCCCCCGGGACCCTGAATCGGAACATTCAGTACTTC
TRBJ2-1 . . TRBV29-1 CSVEWDSYNEQFF TGCAGCGTTGAATGGGACTCGTACAATGAGCAGTTCTTC
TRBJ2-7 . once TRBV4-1 CASSQSESSYEQYF TGCGCCAGCAGCCAGTCGGAGAGCTCCTACGAGCAGTACTTC
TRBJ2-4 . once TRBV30 CAWSPRLAKNIQYF TGTGCCTGGAGTCCTCGACTAGCCAAAAACATTCAGTACTTC
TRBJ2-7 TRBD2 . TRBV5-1 CASSFRTSPPYEQYF TGCGCCAGCAGCTTCCGGACTAGTCCCCCCTACGAGCAGTACTTC
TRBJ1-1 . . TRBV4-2 CASSRGGGPGTEAFF TGTGCCAGCAGTCGGGGAGGAGGGCCTGGGACTGAAGCTTTCTTT
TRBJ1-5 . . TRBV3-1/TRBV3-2 CASSQDLVSNQPQHF TGTGCCAGCAGCCAAGATTTGGTGAGCAATCAGCCCCAGCATTTT
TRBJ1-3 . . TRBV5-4 CASSLAGPGNTIYF TGTGCCAGCAGCTTGGCAGGGCCTGGAAACACCATATATTTT
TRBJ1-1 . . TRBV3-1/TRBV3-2 CASSQGKGWNTEAFF TGTGCCAGCAGCCAAGGAAAGGGATGGAACACTGAAGCTTTCTTT
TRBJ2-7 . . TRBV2 CASTIRRTYEQYF TGTGCCAGCACGATCAGGAGGACCTACGAGCAGTACTTC
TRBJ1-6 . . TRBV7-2 CASSLSRMSSYNSPLHF TGTGCCAGCAGCTTATCCCGGATGAGCTCCTATAATTCACCCCTCCACTTT
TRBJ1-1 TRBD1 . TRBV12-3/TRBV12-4 CASRSTGGSEAFF TGTGCCAGCAGGTCAACAGGGGGCTCTGAAGCTTTCTTT
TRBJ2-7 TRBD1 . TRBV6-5 CASTETGGGFEQYF TGTGCCAGTACAGAAACAGGGGGCGGATTCGAGCAGTACTTC
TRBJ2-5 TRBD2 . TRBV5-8 CASSLSSGRNQETQYF TGTGCCAGCAGCTTGTCTAGCGGGAGGAACCAAGAGACCCAGTACTTC
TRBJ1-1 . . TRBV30 CAWSGTQGPTTEAFF TGTGCCTGGAGTGGGACCCAGGGCCCGACCACTGAAGCTTTCTTT
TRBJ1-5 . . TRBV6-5 CASRPTGRNQPQHF TGTGCCAGCAGGCCCACAGGGCGCAATCAGCCCCAGCATTTT
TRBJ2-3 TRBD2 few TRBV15 CATSRDSGTSGKTSTDTQYF TGTGCCACCAGCAGAGATTCTGGGACTAGCGGGAAAACTAGCACAGATACGCAGTATTTT
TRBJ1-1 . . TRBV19 CASSLRRQNTEAFF TGTGCCAGTAGTCTGAGACGGCAGAACACTGAAGCTTTCTTT
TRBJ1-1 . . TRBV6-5 CASRKGRVNTEAFF TGTGCCAGCAGAAAGGGACGCGTGAACACTGAAGCTTTCTTT
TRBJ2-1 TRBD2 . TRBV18 CASSPGLAEYLQFF TGTGCCAGCTCACCAGGACTAGCTGAATACCTACAGTTCTTC
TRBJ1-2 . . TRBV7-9 CASSSTIGDTYGYTF TGTGCCAGCAGCTCTACCATAGGGGACACCTATGGCTACACCTTC